Included here is one T cell receptor (beta chain) sequence, with context. The antigen remains unidentified. All the patients suffered relapse after autologous stem cell transplantation, and brentuximab vedotin exposure differed. The entry originates in a study of PD-1 blockade in classical Hodgkin lymphoma. Study-wide context: Each patient was given nivolumab 3 mg/kg through a vein every 2 weeks. Study-wide points: Significant TCR diversity gains by C4D1 occurred in CD4+ but not CD8+ cells. Factors driving the repertoire differences, possibly disease activity or prior therapy, remain undefined. Reported findings placed baseline TCR diversity lower in newly diagnosed patients (compared with healthy donors).

This CDR3 has 12 residues. Per the germline V gene, CDR1 is SGHAT and CDR2 is FQNNGV. V was pared by 6 bases and J by 7 bases, with 9 bases between. TCRdb keeps only in-frame clones here, not all; method: immunoSEQ multiplex PCR. Of approximately 18,000 clones in the sample, over 60% were seen once. Source: peripheral blood mononuclear cells (PBMCs), taken before the second cycle of nivolumab. The source is a human donor with classical Hodgkin lymphoma. The chain carries TRBV11-2 and TRBJ2-2; perhaps TRBD1 as D (5 bases). The CDR3 sequence: CASSPRVGELFF. The DNA for the CDR3 is TGTGCCAGCAGTCCCAGGGTCGGGGAGCTGTTTTTT.